Reported below is one TCR beta chain. What it binds is not known. UMIs were added to TCR cDNA along with a universal primer site when it was made by 5'RACE template switching. TCRdb independently ran MiXCR on the 5' RACE reads; one entry per CDR3 protein. Among 150,000 to 200,000 distinct CDR3 sequences listed, approximately 6.2% were seen once. The record originates from a study of T cells after yellow fever vaccination. Losses at the gene ends were 4 bases for V and 4 bases for J; bases not matched to a gene: 6. Looked up from germline, CDR1 is SGHTA and CDR2 is FQGNSA. The CDR3 sequence is 14 residues long. Study results and limitations: The study noted that FACS-sorted repertoires could contain abundant clonotypes contaminating from the bulk population.

The sample in question was CD4+ T cells sorted from PBMCs, obtained on the day of the first yellow fever vaccination. The sequence was obtained from a man younger than 35 who received the YFV17D yellow fever vaccine. This rearrangement joins TRBV7-2 to TRBJ1-2; TRBD1 aligns across 7 bases. This CDR3 is CASSSQGVGYGYTF. The CDR3 region has the DNA TGTGCCAGCAGCTCTCAGGGGGTTGGCTATGGCTACACCTTC.